The rows below give T cell receptor beta chains drawn from one sample of a study of T-cell memory formation after mild COVID-19. TCRdb reprocessed the 5' RACE reads via MiXCR and lists one record per CDR3 protein. The sample holds hundreds of thousands of distinct CDR3 sequences; about 24% are singletons and the top ten take 8.5% to 9%. Sequencing was done on a sample of PBMCs or a T cell subset sorted from them (not recorded which). These receptors all stem from an adult woman who had mild COVID-19 (a few samples of this study predate the infection). Cell type and time point are not known. The CDR3 runs from the conserved cysteine through the conserved F or W. D genes are given only for firm matches. Clone size is not always given. Where it is, it says once, few, many or a class for expanded clones.

V	J	size	D	DNA	CDR3
TRBV7-9	TRBJ1-3	NA	NA	TGTGCCAGCAGCCCGGACCCTGGAAACACCATATATTTT	CASSPDPGNTIYF
TRBV5-1	TRBJ2-1	few	NA	TGCGCCAGCAGCCTGGAGAGGAGCTCCTACAATGAGCAGTTCTTC	CASSLERSSYNEQFF
TRBV7-8	TRBJ2-3	NA	NA	TGTGCCAGCAGCTTAGCCGGGGCTACCTCTTTCACAGATACGCAGTATTTT	CASSLAGATSFTDTQYF
TRBV6-2/TRBV6-3	TRBJ2-1	NA	TRBD2	TGTGCCAGCAGTTACGAGGCTAGCGGGAATAATGAGCAGTTCTTC	CASSYEASGNNEQFF
TRBV2	TRBJ2-7	NA	TRBD2	TGTGCCAGCAGTGAGGAATCGGGACTAGCGGGAGTAAAGCAGTACTTC	CASSEESGLAGVKQYF
TRBV24-1	TRBJ2-1	few	NA	TGTGCCACCAGTGGGGTGGAGTATGAGCAGTTCTTC	CATSGVEYEQFF
TRBV2	TRBJ2-6	few	TRBD1	TGTGCCAGCAGTGGGGACAGGTCTAGCTCTGGGGCCAACGTCCTGACTTTC	CASSGDRSSSGANVLTF
TRBV20-1	TRBJ2-3	NA	TRBD1	TGCAGTGCTGGAGCACGGGACAGGGGAACAGATACGCAGTATTTT	CSAGARDRGTDTQYF
TRBV7-2	TRBJ2-7	few	NA	TGTGCCAGCAGTCTCGCTTCGTACAGCGACGAGCAGTACTTC	CASSLASYSDEQYF
TRBV7-6	TRBJ2-2	many	NA	TGTGCCAGCAGCCCTCGGACTGACAACACCGGGGAGCTGTTTTTT	CASSPRTDNTGELFF
TRBV2	TRBJ2-1	few	TRBD2	TGTGCCAGCAGTGGACTAGCGGGAGGGTTCTACAATGAGCAGTTCTTC	CASSGLAGGFYNEQFF
TRBV24-1	TRBJ2-3	NA	TRBD1	TGTGCCACCAGTGAGGCGCGGGGACAGGCAGATACGCAGTATTTT	CATSEARGQADTQYF
TRBV20-1	TRBJ2-3	few	NA	TGCAGTGCTAGAAGGACAGTCAGCACAGATACGCAGTATTTT	CSARRTVSTDTQYF
TRBV5-1	TRBJ1-4	NA	NA	TGCGCCAGCAGCCTTGCTTTTGCGACAGAGCCTACACTGGCAACTAATGAAAAACTGTTTTTT	CASSLAFATEPTLATNEKLFF
TRBV6-5	TRBJ2-3	few	TRBD1	TGTGCCAGCAGTCTGTCTCGACAGGGGCGCACAGATACGCAGTATTTT	CASSLSRQGRTDTQYF
TRBV20-1	TRBJ1-2	NA	TRBD1	TGCAGTGCTAGACCGACAGGGCAAAGCTATGGCTACACCTTC	CSARPTGQSYGYTF
TRBV3-1	TRBJ2-4	NA	NA	TGTGCCAGCAGCCAACCACAACCGGGCAGCAACAAAAACATTCAGTACTTC	CASSQPQPGSNKNIQYF
TRBV7-2	TRBJ2-1	few	TRBD2	TGTGCCAGCAGCCGGAGGACTAGCGTGGGGAGCAATGAGCAGTTCTTC	CASSRRTSVGSNEQFF
TRBV10-3	TRBJ2-4	once	TRBD1	TGTGCCATCAGCAAAGGGACAGACAAAAACATTCAGTACTTC	CAISKGTDKNIQYF
TRBV3-1	TRBJ2-7	few	NA	TGTGCCAGCAGAGGAACAGGGTACGAGCAGTACTTC	CASRGTGYEQYF
TRBV19	TRBJ1-2	NA	NA	TGTGCCAGTAGTAAGGGCGACAGAGACCCGTTCTATGGCTACACCTTC	CASSKGDRDPFYGYTF
TRBV4-1	TRBJ1-5	NA	NA	TGCGCCAGCAGCCAAGGTGACAGAGCTTTCAATCAGCCCCAGCATTTT	CASSQGDRAFNQPQHF
TRBV6-5	TRBJ2-4	NA	NA	TGTGCCAGCAGTTACTCCCAGGGTATGAAAAACATTCAGTACTTC	CASSYSQGMKNIQYF
TRBV20-1	TRBJ2-1	few	TRBD2	TGCAGTGCTAGAGCCGGGACTAGCGGGAGATTAAATGAGCAGTTCTTC	CSARAGTSGRLNEQFF
TRBV6-5	TRBJ1-2	NA	TRBD1	TGTGCCAGCAGTTACTCGACTAGGGGGCGGGATGGCTACACCTTC	CASSYSTRGRDGYTF
TRBV29-1	TRBJ2-7	NA	NA	TGCAGCGTTGTAGGCAACTACGAGCAGTACTTC	CSVVGNYEQYF
TRBV5-1	TRBJ2-7	few	NA	TGCGCCAGCAGCGTAGGCCCAACTACAGGTCTCGGCGAGCAGTACTTC	CASSVGPTTGLGEQYF
TRBV18	TRBJ1-1	few	NA	TGTGCCAGCTCACCACTTGGACTGAACACTGAAGCTTTCTTT	CASSPLGLNTEAFF
TRBV7-2	TRBJ2-3	NA	TRBD2	TGTGCCAGCAGCTTCCCCGGTCTAGCGGGAGCAACAGATACGCAGTATTTT	CASSFPGLAGATDTQYF
TRBV3-1	TRBJ2-5	NA	TRBD1	TGTGCCAGCAGCCAAAGCGGACAGGGCGGAGAGACCCAGTACTTC	CASSQSGQGGETQYF
TRBV28	TRBJ2-7	NA	NA	TGTGCCAGCAGTTCTCATGAGGGGGCCTACGAGCAGTACTTC	CASSSHEGAYEQYF
TRBV7-9	TRBJ1-1	few	NA	TGTGCCAGCAGCTTTGGTATCCCTGAAGCTTTCTTT	CASSFGIPEAFF
TRBV5-1	TRBJ2-4	NA	TRBD1	TGCGCCAGCGGCCTCGAACCCGGGACAGCTAAAAACATTCAGTACTTC	CASGLEPGTAKNIQYF
TRBV12-3/TRBV12-4	TRBJ1-1	few	NA	TGTGCCAGCAGAACAGGGCCCGTGTCCGAAGCTTTCTTT	CASRTGPVSEAFF
TRBV24-1	TRBJ2-1	NA	NA	TGTGCCACCAGTGACTCCCGGAGGGGGTCCTACAATGAGCAGTTCTTC	CATSDSRRGSYNEQFF
TRBV11-3	TRBJ2-7	NA	TRBD1	TGTGCCAGCAGCTTAAATCCGGCAGGGGGCCAATACGAGCAGTACTTC	CASSLNPAGGQYEQYF
TRBV12-3/TRBV12-4	TRBJ2-1	many	TRBD2	TGTGCCAGCAGGAGGACGAGCGGGAGTCGCCCCAATGAGCAGTTCTTC	CASRRTSGSRPNEQFF
TRBV4-1	TRBJ1-1	NA	NA	TGCGCCAGCAGCCCGCGAGCGGGTGTGAACACTGAAGCTTTCTTT	CASSPRAGVNTEAFF
TRBV4-3	TRBJ2-2	NA	NA	TGCGCCAGCAGCCAAGAGGCGCAGGGGAACACCGGGGAGCTGTTTTTT	CASSQEAQGNTGELFF
TRBV7-2	TRBJ2-7	few	NA	TGTGCCAGCAGCCGACGGGACCACTACGAGCAGTACTTC	CASSRRDHYEQYF
TRBV19	TRBJ2-7	NA	NA	TGTGCCAGTAGACAGGATTCAGGAAGCTCCTACGAGCAGTACTTC	CASRQDSGSSYEQYF